This is a list of T cell receptor beta chains from one sample in a study of OX40 agonist ivuxolimab in advanced cancers. The repertoire was sequenced with immunoSEQ multiplex PCR; TCRdb's copy has only in-frame clones and lacks some. The sample lists about 24,000 clones, approximately 91% occurring once. The sample here was CD4+ or CD8+ T cells sorted from blood, taken in a trial of the OX40 agonist ivuxolimab. All receptors derive from an adult with an advanced solid tumor such as melanoma, head and neck, liver or kidney cancer. Both conserved end residues are part of each CDR3. The D gene is left open where the match is weak. Clone size is given for some rows only: seen once, a few or many times, or a class if the clone is expanded.

CASKLAGASYEQYF,TGCGCCAGTAAACTAGCGGGAGCTTCCTACGAGCAGTACTTC,TRBD2,TRBV5-1,TRBJ2-7,NA
CATSRPSQGLAGEETQYF,TGTGCCACCAGCAGGCCCAGCCAGGGACTAGCGGGAGAAGAGACCCAGTACTTC,TRBD2,TRBV15,TRBJ2-5,NA
CSVVVGESFRTDTQYF,TGCAGCGTTGTCGTCGGGGAGTCGTTTCGTACAGATACGCAGTATTTT,NA,TRBV29-1,TRBJ2-3,NA
CASASQGANGYTF,TGTGCCAGCGCATCCCAGGGGGCGAACGGCTACACCTTC,TRBD1,TRBV6-5,TRBJ1-2,NA
CASSLVGLAPSHEQYF,TGTGCCAGCAGCTTAGTGGGACTAGCGCCAAGCCACGAGCAGTACTTC,TRBD2,TRBV7-2,TRBJ2-7,NA
CASSYRDRGRYGYTF,TGTGCCAGCAGTTACCGGGACAGGGGCCGGTATGGCTACACCTTC,TRBD1,TRBV6-5,TRBJ1-2,NA
CAISEGLALETQYF,TGTGCCATCAGTGAGGGACTAGCATTGGAGACCCAGTACTTC,TRBD2,TRBV10-3,TRBJ2-5,NA
CASGSGRAVSYEQYF,TGTGCCAGCGGTAGCGGGAGGGCCGTCTCCTACGAGCAGTACTTC,TRBD2,TRBV2,TRBJ2-7,hyperexpanded
CASSPGQYNSPLHF,TGTGCCAGCAGCCCGGGACAGTATAATTCACCCCTCCACTTT,TRBD1,TRBV7-2,TRBJ1-6,NA
CATFIIRGYTF,TGTGCCACCTTCATTATACGGGGCTACACCTTC,NA,TRBV9,TRBJ1-2,NA
CASTSGRYQPQHF,TGTGCCAGTACCTCCGGCAGGTACCAGCCCCAGCATTTT,NA,TRBV19,TRBJ1-5,NA
CASSLYRGQETQYF,TGTGCCAGCAGCCTCTACAGGGGGCAAGAGACCCAGTACTTC,TRBD1,TRBV11-2,TRBJ2-5,once
CAISIGTGGNQPQHF,TGTGCCATCAGTATTGGGACAGGGGGGAATCAGCCCCAGCATTTT,TRBD1,TRBV10-3,TRBJ1-5,NA
CAIRQENTGELFF,TGTGCCATCCGACAGGAGAACACCGGGGAGCTGTTTTTT,NA,TRBV7-9,TRBJ2-2,NA
CASSSTGPGTGELFF,TGTGCCAGCAGCTCAACTGGACCGGGCACCGGGGAGCTGTTTTTT,NA,TRBV7-9,TRBJ2-2,NA
CASSLGGGGYGYTF,TGTGCCAGCAGTTTAGGGGGAGGGGGCTATGGCTACACCTTC,NA,TRBV6-5,TRBJ1-2,NA
CASSPLDREAFF,TGTGCCAGCAGCCCCCTTGACAGGGAAGCTTTCTTT,NA,TRBV2,TRBJ1-1,NA
CASSSTSWAETQYF,TGTGCCAGCAGTTCTACTAGTTGGGCGGAGACCCAGTACTTC,NA,TRBV6-5,TRBJ2-5,NA
CASSDRAGSTTQYF,TGTGCCAGCAGTGATAGGGCAGGGAGTACGACCCAGTACTTC,NA,TRBV6-1,TRBJ2-5,NA
CASSIDTIGGSYNEQFF,TGTGCCAGTAGTATTGACACAATCGGTGGCTCCTACAATGAGCAGTTCTTC,NA,TRBV19,TRBJ2-1,NA
CAWTLLAGGPYSYEQYF,TGTGCCTGGACCCTACTAGCGGGAGGGCCTTACTCCTACGAGCAGTACTTC,TRBD2,TRBV30,TRBJ2-7,NA
CSVGNRALSYTF,TGCAGCGTTGGAAACAGGGCTCTTAGCTACACCTTC,NA,TRBV29-1,TRBJ1-2,NA
CASSETWEAGETQYF,TGTGCCAGCAGTGAGACTTGGGAAGCGGGGGAGACCCAGTACTTC,TRBD2,TRBV6-1,TRBJ2-5,NA
CAWSASGDWQFF,TGTGCCTGGAGTGCTTCGGGGGATTGGCAGTTCTTC,NA,TRBV30,TRBJ2-1,NA
CASSVGTAENTIYF,TGTGCCAGCAGCGTTGGGACAGCCGAAAACACCATATATTTT,TRBD1,TRBV9,TRBJ1-3,NA
CASSWGQGLYEQYF,TGTGCCAGCAGTTGGGGACAGGGGCTCTACGAGCAGTACTTC,TRBD1,TRBV28,TRBJ2-7,NA
CASSLGSGYGEQFF,TGTGCCAGCAGTTTGGGTAGCGGTTATGGTGAGCAGTTCTTC,NA,TRBV27,TRBJ2-1,NA
CASSPAPTGGSETQYF,TGCGCCAGCAGCCCAGCCCCGACAGGGGGTTCGGAGACCCAGTACTTC,TRBD1,TRBV5-1,TRBJ2-5,NA
CASSISWQADEQYF,TGTGCCAGCAGCATCTCCTGGCAGGCCGACGAGCAGTACTTC,NA,TRBV6-5,TRBJ2-7,NA
CASSPGTGGPDYGYTF,TGTGCCAGCTCACCCGGGACAGGGGGCCCGGACTATGGCTACACCTTC,TRBD1,TRBV18,TRBJ1-2,NA
CASSFLGASGANVLTF,TGTGCCAGCAGTTTTTTGGGGGCATCTGGGGCCAACGTCCTGACTTTC,NA,TRBV28,TRBJ2-6,NA
CASRQGATNEKLFF,TGCGCCAGCAGGCAGGGGGCAACTAATGAAAAACTGTTTTTT,TRBD1,TRBV10-1,TRBJ1-4,NA
CASSSGQASYGYTF,TGTGCCAGCAGTTCTGGACAGGCCTCCTATGGCTACACCTTC,TRBD1,TRBV6-5,TRBJ1-2,few
CASRATGGAPYEQYF,TGTGCCAGCAGGGCCACCGGAGGGGCCCCCTACGAGCAGTACTTC,NA,TRBV6-6,TRBJ2-7,few
CASSLAGARGEQYF,TGCGCCAGCAGCTTGGCGGGGGCCCGAGGGGAGCAGTACTTC,NA,TRBV5-1,TRBJ2-7,NA
CSVDRQGSREQYF,TGCAGCGTTGACCGGCAGGGTTCTCGCGAGCAGTACTTC,NA,TRBV29-1,TRBJ2-7,NA
CASSRRTGGETEAFF,TGTGCCAGCAGTCGAAGGACAGGGGGCGAAACTGAAGCTTTCTTT,TRBD1,TRBV6-1,TRBJ1-1,NA
CASSPAGGGQPQHF,TGTGCCAGCAGCCCGGCAGGGGGTGGTCAGCCCCAGCATTTT,TRBD1,TRBV7-9,TRBJ1-5,NA
CASSMTWVGTDTQYF,TGTGCCAGCAGCATGACTTGGGTAGGCACAGATACGCAGTATTTT,NA,TRBV27,TRBJ2-3,NA
CASSLGGGGVLYSYEQYF,TGTGCCAGCAGCTTAGGTGGAGGGGGTGTCCTATACTCCTACGAGCAGTACTTC,NA,TRBV11-2,TRBJ2-7,NA
CASSLPRGPYSPLHF,TGTGCCAGCAGTTTGCCTCGGGGGCCATACTCACCCCTCCACTTT,NA,TRBV28,TRBJ1-6,NA
CASQGHPGFLGKNIQYF,TGTGCCAGCCAGGGACACCCCGGATTCTTGGGCAAAAACATTCAGTACTTC,NA,TRBV5-5,TRBJ2-4,NA
CASSPQGTGELFF,TGTGCCAGCAGCCCACAGGGGACCGGGGAGCTGTTTTTT,TRBD1,TRBV7-6,TRBJ2-2,NA
CASSLGQDPGYGYTF,TGTGCCAGCAGTTTAGGACAGGACCCGGGCTATGGCTACACCTTC,TRBD1,TRBV6-1,TRBJ1-2,NA
CASGRPGAAINNEQFF,TGTGCCAGTGGACGCCCCGGGGCGGCTATAAACAATGAGCAGTTCTTC,NA,TRBV19,TRBJ2-1,NA
CASSPLSGEQFF,TGTGCCAGCAGCCCCCTTTCAGGCGAGCAGTTCTTC,NA,TRBV14,TRBJ2-1,NA
CASSRGDRAHGYTF,TGTGCCAGCAGTAGGGGGGACAGGGCGCATGGCTACACCTTC,TRBD1,TRBV28,TRBJ1-2,few
CASSFLQNYEQYF,TGTGCCAGCAGCTTTCTACAAAACTACGAGCAGTACTTC,NA,TRBV7-2,TRBJ2-7,once
CASSPGLLFEQFF,TGTGCCAGCAGTCCGGGACTACTCTTCGAGCAGTTCTTC,TRBD2,TRBV6-5,TRBJ2-1,NA